The clone carrying this TCR beta chain was recorded a few times. V shed 4 bases and J shed 8 bases, with 20 bases lying between them. The CDR3 totals 15 residues. Germline-derived CDR1 and CDR2 are MNHNY and SVGAGI (reference sequence). Reverse transcription of all isolated RNA meant that expressed TCRB transcripts were sequenced. Data came from immunoSEQ multiplex PCR; TCRdb stores just in-frame clones and leaves some out. The data show about 180,000 clones, about 13% seen once. These data are taken from a study of beta chain features in type 1 diabetes. Central memory, naive, regulatory and stem cell-like memory CD4+ cells were sorted by CD45RO/CCR7/CD25/CD127/CD95/CD27. Every sorted population was more than 98% pure.

This TCR was recovered from a woman between 18 and 30 years old in good health. J is TRBJ1-2 and V is TRBV6-6, with no clear D. Sequenced input: central memory CD4+ T cells from blood. The CDR3 bases are TGTGCCAGCAGTTTCACATCCGGTACCGCGGGGGGCTACACCTTC. Protein sequence: CASSFTSGTAGGYTF.